These T cell receptor beta chains were read from a single sample in a study of cytomegalovirus exposure and HLA in healthy donors. Sequencing used immunoSEQ multiplex PCR; TCRdb keeps in-frame clones, though not all of them. The data hold 95,000 to 150,000 clones, with 80% to 90% observed a single time. The source material was PBMCs. These receptors were collected from a man aged 35 to 55 in good health and CMV-seronegative. Both conserved end residues are part of each CDR3. Fields, in order: D gene, clone size, J gene, V gene, CDR3 DNA, CDR3 protein. The D gene is left open where the match is weak. Size values are once, few and many counts, or a class for expanded clones, and some rows have none.

d_gene: TRBD2
abundance: .
j_gene: TRBJ2-3
v_gene: TRBV11-2
CDR3nt: TGTGCCAGCAGCCCCGTAGCGGGGGGCCGATCCCCGCAGTATTTT
CDR3aa: CASSPVAGGRSPQYF

d_gene: .
abundance: .
j_gene: TRBJ2-3
v_gene: TRBV5-1
CDR3nt: TGCGCCAGCAGCTTGGTTCTGGGGACAACCACCGGAGATACGCAGTATTTT
CDR3aa: CASSLVLGTTTGDTQYF

d_gene: .
abundance: .
j_gene: TRBJ2-6
v_gene: TRBV6-1
CDR3nt: TGTGCCAGTAACTCTGGGGCCAACGTCCTGACTTTC
CDR3aa: CASNSGANVLTF

d_gene: .
abundance: .
j_gene: TRBJ2-1
v_gene: TRBV11-2
CDR3nt: TGTGCCAGCAGCTTTCAACTAGGGAAGGGGGATGAGCAGTTCTTC
CDR3aa: CASSFQLGKGDEQFF

d_gene: TRBD2
abundance: .
j_gene: TRBJ2-2
v_gene: TRBV28
CDR3nt: TGTGCCAGCAAGTCCGATGCGGGAGGTAGGACCGGGGAGCTGTTTTTT
CDR3aa: CASKSDAGGRTGELFF

d_gene: .
abundance: .
j_gene: TRBJ2-7
v_gene: TRBV29-1
CDR3nt: TGCAGCGTTGAGTGGCAGGGTAGGCACGAGCAGTACTTC
CDR3aa: CSVEWQGRHEQYF

d_gene: .
abundance: .
j_gene: TRBJ1-2
v_gene: TRBV6-1
CDR3nt: TGTGCCAGCAGTGAAGCTCCAAAACTCACAGCCTATGGCTACACCTTC
CDR3aa: CASSEAPKLTAYGYTF

d_gene: .
abundance: .
j_gene: TRBJ2-4
v_gene: TRBV11-2
CDR3nt: TGTGCCAGCAGCTCAACAGCAAACATTCAGTACTTC
CDR3aa: CASSSTANIQYF

d_gene: TRBD1
abundance: .
j_gene: TRBJ1-2
v_gene: TRBV6-5
CDR3nt: TGTGCCAGCAGCCCCCGGACAGGGGCGGCCTATGGCTACACCTTC
CDR3aa: CASSPRTGAAYGYTF

d_gene: .
abundance: .
j_gene: TRBJ2-2
v_gene: TRBV7-2
CDR3nt: TGTGCCAGCAGCTCCCGATCCGTAGGACTACAGAACACCGGGGAGCTGTTTTTT
CDR3aa: CASSSRSVGLQNTGELFF

d_gene: .
abundance: .
j_gene: TRBJ1-1
v_gene: TRBV30
CDR3nt: TGTGCCTGGAGCGGACAGATAAACACTGAAGCTTTCTTT
CDR3aa: CAWSGQINTEAFF

d_gene: TRBD2
abundance: few
j_gene: TRBJ2-3
v_gene: TRBV7-2
CDR3nt: TGTGCCAGCAGCTCTAGCGGGAGCCCAGATACGCAGTATTTT
CDR3aa: CASSSSGSPDTQYF

d_gene: .
abundance: .
j_gene: TRBJ1-5
v_gene: TRBV27
CDR3nt: TGTGCCAGCAGTTTCGCCAGGGCTCAGCCCCAGCATTTT
CDR3aa: CASSFARAQPQHF

d_gene: .
abundance: .
j_gene: TRBJ2-6
v_gene: TRBV30
CDR3nt: TGTGCCTGGGGGGCCTCTGGGGCCAACGTCCTGACTTTC
CDR3aa: CAWGASGANVLTF

d_gene: TRBD1
abundance: .
j_gene: TRBJ2-7
v_gene: TRBV7-3
CDR3nt: TGTGCCAGCAGCTTAATCGCGGACAGGGACTACGAGCAGTACTTC
CDR3aa: CASSLIADRDYEQYF

d_gene: TRBD1
abundance: .
j_gene: TRBJ1-2
v_gene: TRBV5-4
CDR3nt: TGTGCCAGCAGCCTACGACAGGGGGCTACTGGCTACACCTTC
CDR3aa: CASSLRQGATGYTF

d_gene: .
abundance: .
j_gene: TRBJ2-7
v_gene: TRBV6-6
CDR3nt: TGTGCCAGCAGTTCCGAGGGCTTCGAGCAGTACTTC
CDR3aa: CASSSEGFEQYF

d_gene: TRBD1
abundance: .
j_gene: TRBJ2-2
v_gene: TRBV5-1
CDR3nt: TGCGCCAGCAGCTCCGGACAGGGGGCGACCGGGGAGCTGTTTTTT
CDR3aa: CASSSGQGATGELFF

d_gene: .
abundance: .
j_gene: TRBJ1-2
v_gene: TRBV28
CDR3nt: TGTGCCAGCAGTATACAGGAGGGGGGCTACACCTTC
CDR3aa: CASSIQEGGYTF

d_gene: .
abundance: .
j_gene: TRBJ1-3
v_gene: TRBV6-1
CDR3nt: TGTGCCAGCAGTGAAGTCTTTTGGACCTCAGGAGGTGGAAACACCATATATTTT
CDR3aa: CASSEVFWTSGGGNTIYF

d_gene: .
abundance: .
j_gene: TRBJ1-3
v_gene: TRBV25-1
CDR3nt: TGTGCCAGCAGCCCAGACGAGGTCGGAAACACCATATATTTT
CDR3aa: CASSPDEVGNTIYF

d_gene: .
abundance: .
j_gene: TRBJ1-2
v_gene: TRBV19
CDR3nt: TGTGCCAGTAGTACCGGGACACAAAACTATGGCTACACCTTC
CDR3aa: CASSTGTQNYGYTF

d_gene: TRBD1
abundance: few
j_gene: TRBJ2-7
v_gene: TRBV30
CDR3nt: TGTGCCTGGACCGGACAGGGCTCCTACGAGCAGTACTTC
CDR3aa: CAWTGQGSYEQYF

d_gene: .
abundance: .
j_gene: TRBJ2-7
v_gene: TRBV27
CDR3nt: TGTGCCAGCAGTTTAAGGCAGGGGACCTCCTACGAGCAGTACTTC
CDR3aa: CASSLRQGTSYEQYF

d_gene: TRBD1
abundance: .
j_gene: TRBJ2-1
v_gene: TRBV5-1
CDR3nt: TGCGCCAGCAGCTTGGGACAGGGCGAGAATGAGCAGTTCTTC
CDR3aa: CASSLGQGENEQFF

d_gene: .
abundance: .
j_gene: TRBJ1-2
v_gene: TRBV28
CDR3nt: TGTGCCAGCAGCCTCCTATTGGAGGCTAACTATGGCTACACCTTC
CDR3aa: CASSLLLEANYGYTF

d_gene: .
abundance: .
j_gene: TRBJ1-6
v_gene: TRBV5-1
CDR3nt: TGCGCCAGCAGCTCGACAGAGAATTCACCCCTCCACTTT
CDR3aa: CASSSTENSPLHF

d_gene: .
abundance: .
j_gene: TRBJ2-7
v_gene: TRBV19
CDR3nt: TGTGCCAGTAGCCTTAAAGACAGTTCGGTCTACGAGCAGTACTTC
CDR3aa: CASSLKDSSVYEQYF

d_gene: .
abundance: few
j_gene: TRBJ2-1
v_gene: TRBV12-5
CDR3nt: TGTGCTAGTGGTTTGGACCCTCGGTACAATGAGCAGTTCTTC
CDR3aa: CASGLDPRYNEQFF

d_gene: .
abundance: .
j_gene: TRBJ1-1
v_gene: TRBV9
CDR3nt: TGTGCCAGCAGCAGAGAGGGCACAAACACTGAAGCTTTCTTT
CDR3aa: CASSREGTNTEAFF

d_gene: .
abundance: .
j_gene: TRBJ2-5
v_gene: TRBV10-3
CDR3nt: TGTGCCACCTCGACAGAACAAGAGACCCAGTACTTC
CDR3aa: CATSTEQETQYF

d_gene: .
abundance: .
j_gene: TRBJ2-7
v_gene: TRBV6-5
CDR3nt: TGTGCCAGCAGTTACGAGGAGGAGCAGTACTTC
CDR3aa: CASSYEEEQYF

d_gene: .
abundance: .
j_gene: TRBJ1-5
v_gene: TRBV9
CDR3nt: TGTGCCAGCAGTCGAGGGGGAGGGAAGTATCAGCCCCAGCATTTT
CDR3aa: CASSRGGGKYQPQHF

d_gene: .
abundance: .
j_gene: TRBJ1-2
v_gene: TRBV18
CDR3nt: TGTGCCAGCTCACCCCAGGGTGTAAGGAACTATGGCTACACCTTC
CDR3aa: CASSPQGVRNYGYTF

d_gene: TRBD2
abundance: .
j_gene: TRBJ2-7
v_gene: TRBV30
CDR3nt: TGTGCCTGGAGCGCTAAGGGGACTAGCGGTCAGTACGAGCAGTACTTC
CDR3aa: CAWSAKGTSGQYEQYF

d_gene: .
abundance: .
j_gene: TRBJ1-5
v_gene: TRBV10-2
CDR3nt: TGCGCCAGCAGTGAGGTGGGGGGTGCGGGTCAGCCCCAGCATTTT
CDR3aa: CASSEVGGAGQPQHF

d_gene: .
abundance: .
j_gene: TRBJ1-2
v_gene: TRBV19
CDR3nt: TGTGCCAGTAGTATGCTGGGAGTCTATGGCTACACCTTC
CDR3aa: CASSMLGVYGYTF

d_gene: TRBD1
abundance: few
j_gene: TRBJ1-1
v_gene: TRBV5-4
CDR3nt: TGTGCCAGCAGCCCGACGGGACAGACGGAAGCTTTCTTT
CDR3aa: CASSPTGQTEAFF

d_gene: .
abundance: .
j_gene: TRBJ1-1
v_gene: TRBV11-2
CDR3nt: TGTGCCAGCAGCTCGGGGTGGATGAACACTGAAGCTTTCTTT
CDR3aa: CASSSGWMNTEAFF

d_gene: .
abundance: .
j_gene: TRBJ1-6
v_gene: TRBV6-5
CDR3nt: TGTGCCAGCAGCTCAACAGGTTCCCTGTCACCCCTCCACTTT
CDR3aa: CASSSTGSLSPLHF

d_gene: TRBD2
abundance: .
j_gene: TRBJ2-1
v_gene: TRBV5-4
CDR3nt: TGTGCCAGCAGCAGAGCGGGGGGGGCCTACAATGAGCAGTTCTTC
CDR3aa: CASSRAGGAYNEQFF

d_gene: .
abundance: .
j_gene: TRBJ1-1
v_gene: TRBV28
CDR3nt: TGTGCCAGCAGTTTACAGGGCCCTTGGAACACTGAAGCTTTCTTT
CDR3aa: CASSLQGPWNTEAFF

d_gene: TRBD2
abundance: .
j_gene: TRBJ2-5
v_gene: TRBV27
CDR3nt: TGTGCCAGCGGGCGGGAGAGAAGGGAGACCCAGTACTTC
CDR3aa: CASGRERRETQYF

d_gene: .
abundance: .
j_gene: TRBJ1-1
v_gene: TRBV30
CDR3nt: TGTGCCTGGAGTGTAAGGGACACCATAGGGGCTTTCTTT
CDR3aa: CAWSVRDTIGAFF

d_gene: TRBD1
abundance: .
j_gene: TRBJ1-5
v_gene: TRBV19
CDR3nt: TGTGCCAGTAGTAAAGGACAGGTAAACGATCAGCCCCAGCATTTT
CDR3aa: CASSKGQVNDQPQHF

d_gene: .
abundance: .
j_gene: TRBJ1-2
v_gene: TRBV9
CDR3nt: TGTGCCAGCAGCCTCACCCGGAGGGAAGGAGGCTACACCTTC
CDR3aa: CASSLTRREGGYTF

d_gene: TRBD1
abundance: once
j_gene: TRBJ2-6
v_gene: TRBV7-3
CDR3nt: TGTGCCAGCAGCTTAAGCACAGGGGGTTACTCTGGGGCCAACGTCCTGACTTTC
CDR3aa: CASSLSTGGYSGANVLTF

d_gene: .
abundance: .
j_gene: TRBJ2-7
v_gene: TRBV6-5
CDR3nt: TGTGCCAGCAGCGGGTATGGCAACGAGCAGTACTTC
CDR3aa: CASSGYGNEQYF

d_gene: .
abundance: .
j_gene: TRBJ2-2
v_gene: TRBV30
CDR3nt: TGTGCCTGGAGTCTCGGAGTGACGGGCACCGGGGAGCTGTTTTTT
CDR3aa: CAWSLGVTGTGELFF

d_gene: TRBD2
abundance: .
j_gene: TRBJ2-1
v_gene: TRBV7-2
CDR3nt: TGTGCCAGCAGCCCGACCTTCAACTTCGGCGGGGGGGATAATGAGCAGTTCTTC
CDR3aa: CASSPTFNFGGGDNEQFF